This T cell receptor (beta chain) originates from a study of T cell responses to AZD1222 COVID-19 vaccine. Study-level findings and limits: Targeting of unmutated variant regions was reportedly seen in nearly half of spike-specific TCRs. Donors were largely white British and mainly female; clonal diversity was possibly underestimated.

CDR1 and CDR2 from the germline V gene are MDHEN and SYDVKM. V gave up 10 bases and J gave up 3 bases, with 15 bases separating them. The CDR3 has 13 amino acids. Second-dose recipients at about 4 or about 12 weeks were treated as one pooled group. About this clone: Its antigen is not known.

The method was immunoSEQ multiplex PCR; TCRdb's version includes in-frame clones alone and lacks a portion of them. In the table there are over 110,000 clones, roughly 92% of which are singletons. V usage is TRBV28 and J usage is TRBJ1-2; D perhaps matches TRBD1 (6 bases). The source was peripheral blood, collected 28 days after the second AZD1222 dose. The sequence came from an adult who received the AZD1222 COVID-19 vaccine. CDR3 sequence: CATNGGRDYGYTF. The CDR3, as DNA: TGTGCCACAAACGGGGGCAGGGACTATGGCTACACCTTC.